Each of the 23 T cell receptor beta chains below was sequenced from the same sample in a study of cytomegalovirus exposure and HLA in healthy donors (dated by TCRdb to the late 2010s). Receptor libraries were prepared by the immunoSEQ multiplex PCR assay. The multiplex PCR relied on a mix of 60 forward primers for TCR Vbeta segments and 13 reverse primers for TCR Jbeta segments. TCRdb obtained this table from immuneACCESS and retained in-frame rearrangements with V and J assigned. These tables miss some clones; where compared with another copy, unresolved V genes account for less than half of the shortfall, and the remainder is unexplained. In this sample's table one finds roughly 77,000 clones. The top ten clones comprise about 3.8% of the sample. Material: PBMCs. All receptors come from a female donor in good health and CMV-seropositive.

For the CDR3, the DNA is TGTGCCAGCAGTGAGGATCAGGGTGGCTACGAGCAGTACTTC. Translating gives CASSEDQGGYEQYF. The rearrangement links TRBV2 to TRBJ2-7, with D perhaps matching TRBD1 (5 bases). The CDR3 has 14 amino acids. V shed 3 bases and J shed 3 bases, with 12 bases lying between them. Per germline, CDR1 SNHLY and CDR2 FYNNEI.

J is TRBJ2-1 and V is TRBV5-1; TRBD1 agrees at 9 bases. J gave up 6 bases and V 1 base, and 8 bases lay outside the gene matches. Germline assignment: CDR1 SGHRS and CDR2 YFSETQ. This CDR3 contains 16 residues. CDR3 DNA: TGCGCCAGCAGCTTGCAGTCCGGGACAGGGACCAATGAGCAGTTCTTC. It is translated as CASSLQSGTGTNEQFF.

The chain combines TRBV6-5 with TRBJ1-5; 10 bases are shared with TRBD1. After removal of 5 bases from V and 10 bases from J, the junction contained 11 bases not matched to a gene. Per germline, CDR1 MNHEY and CDR2 SVGAGI. The CDR3 is made up of 15 amino acids. CDR3 sequence: CASSNTPGQGTPQHF. CDR3 nucleotide sequence: TGTGCCAGCAGTAATACACCGGGACAGGGGACCCCCCAGCATTTT.

The rearrangement joins TRBV7-9 to TRBJ2-7; 12 bases line up with TRBD1. CDR3 length equals 15 residues. V shed 5 bases, J shed 5 bases, and the junction held 7 bases outside the gene matches. The germline V gene has CDR1 SEHNR and CDR2 FQNEAQ (reference sequence). Here the CDR3 DNA reads TGTGCCAGCAGCCGCCCACGGGACAGGGGGCACGAGCAGTACTTC. Amino acids: CASSRPRDRGHEQYF.

The J gene is TRBJ2-5, the V gene TRBV7-2; D might be TRBD2 (6 bases). The V end was cut by 3 bases, the J end by 5 bases, with 10 bases between. This CDR3 has 13 amino acids. CDR1 and CDR2 (germline): SGHTA, FQGNSA. CDR3 in amino acids: CASSFQGGETQYF. The CDR3 DNA reads as TGTGCCAGCAGCTTTCAGGGAGGTGAGACCCAGTACTTC.

V and J are TRBV2 and TRBJ2-1; TRBD2 matches 10 bases. V was pared by 2 bases and J by 4 bases, with 2 bases of the junction left unmatched. The CDR3 loop spans 15 amino acids. Germline CDR1 is SNHLY and CDR2 is FYNNEI. The CDR3 sequence: CASSESSGGYNEQFF. The CDR3 DNA reads as TGTGCCAGCAGTGAATCTAGCGGGGGATACAATGAGCAGTTCTTC.

The chain combines TRBV5-6 with TRBJ1-2; D is uncertain. V lost 0 bases and J 6 bases, leaving 9 bases between the germline ends. This CDR3 is built from 13 residues. Germline V gives CDR1 SGHDT, CDR2 YYEEEE. DNA for the CDR3: TGTGCCAGCAGCTTGGAGAGGAGGGATGGCTACACCTTC. Its translation is CASSLERRDGYTF.

The chain recombines TRBV19 with TRBJ2-5; TRBD2 matches 7 bases. Losses at the gene ends were 4 bases for V and 1 base for J; bases not matched to a gene: 3. Germline V gene lookup returns CDR1 LNHDA and CDR2 SQIVND (reference sequence). The CDR3 has 14 amino acids. CDR3 nucleotides: TGTGCCAGTAGTAGCGGGAGATCCCAAGAGACCCAGTACTTC. Its protein product is CASSSGRSQETQYF.

The rearrangement links TRBV4-1 to TRBJ2-7; 11 nucleotides align to TRBD2. V shed 1 base and J 2 bases; nucleotides not matched to a gene: 1. The germline gives CDR1 MGHRA, CDR2 YSYEKL. The CDR3 has 15 amino acids. CDR3 loop: CASSQGTSGPYEQYF. CDR3 nucleotide sequence: TGCGCCAGCAGCCAAGGGACTAGCGGGCCCTACGAGCAGTACTTC.

The rearrangement joins TRBV9 to TRBJ2-5; the match to TRBD2 covers 9 bases. V was pared by 0 bases and J by 4 bases, with 4 bases of the junction left unmatched. The CDR3 is made up of 15 amino acids. CDR1 SGDLS and CDR2 YYNGEE come from the germline V gene. In nucleotides, the CDR3 is TGTGCCAGCAGCGTAGGAGCGGGGGGAGGAGAGACCCAGTACTTC. Translation gives CASSVGAGGGETQYF.

The chain has TRBV2 and TRBJ2-1, with 8 bases aligning to TRBD1. The length of the CDR3 is 16 residues. J was trimmed by 8 bases and V by 6 bases; bases with no gene match: 15. Germline V lookup: CDR1 SNHLY, CDR2 FYNNEI. CDR3 in amino acids: CASSARTGQGTYEQFF. The CDR3 nucleotides are TGTGCCAGCAGCGCGAGAACAGGACAGGGTACGTATGAGCAGTTCTTC.

The chain joins TRBV7-9 to TRBJ1-1; 8 nucleotides agree with TRBD1. The CDR3 extends over 15 amino acids. Germline assignment: CDR1 SEHNR and CDR2 FQNEAQ (reference sequence). Trimming removed 5 bases from V and 4 bases from J; junction bases left unmatched: 9. The CDR3 reads CASSHPGQGRTEAFF. The DNA for the CDR3 is TGTGCCAGCAGCCACCCAGGACAGGGCCGCACTGAAGCTTTCTTT.

V gene TRBV5-1 combines with J gene TRBJ1-1; D may be TRBD1 (6 bases). Germline V gene lookup returns CDR1 SGHRS and CDR2 YFSETQ. Trimming took off 6 bases at V and 7 bases at J, with 25 bases between the two ends. This CDR3 comprises 16 residues. CDR3 coding DNA: TGCGCCAGCAACTTCCTTACCCCCGGGACAACTAATGAAGCTTTCTTT. As protein: CASNFLTPGTTNEAFF. Full variable domain (missing parts from reference TRBV5-1 and TRBJ1-1): KAGVTQTPRYLIKTRGQQVTLSCSPISGHRSVSWYQQTPGQGLQFLFEYFSETQRNKGNFPGRFSGRQFSNSRSEMNVSTLELGDSALYLCASNFLTPGTTNEAFFGQGTRLTVV.

This rearrangement joins TRBV6-5 to TRBJ1-1; D is ambiguous. Germline V lookup: CDR1 MNHEY, CDR2 SVGAGI. This CDR3 comprises 14 residues. Trimming left V 5 bases short and J 0 bases short, with 10 bases between. The CDR3 region has the DNA TGTGCCAGCAGTGCCTTCAGTGTGAACACTGAAGCTTTCTTT. Protein sequence: CASSAFSVNTEAFF.

The chain joins TRBV18 to TRBJ1-2, with 9 positions matching TRBD1. CDR3 length: 15 residues. From germline, CDR1 is KGHSH and CDR2 LQKENI. V lost 5 bases to trimming and J lost 5 bases; unmatched junction nucleotides: 9. The DNA for the CDR3 is TGTGCCAGCTCATCAGACGGGACAGGGTTGTATGGCTACACCTTC. This translates into CASSSDGTGLYGYTF.

The chain combines TRBV23-1 with TRBJ1-1; 9 positions agree with TRBD1. TRBV23-1 is an open reading frame whose function is uncertain. The CDR3 has 18 residues. Unmatched junction bases numbered 8, after V lost 0 bases and J lost 0 bases. The CDR3 here is CASSQSDTGGVLNTEAFF. In nucleotides, the CDR3 is TGCGCCAGCAGTCAATCGGACACAGGGGGCGTCTTGAACACTGAAGCTTTCTTT.

This chain joins TRBV10-1 and TRBJ2-7, with D perhaps TRBD1 (6 bases). CDR3 length: 15 amino acids. Per the germline V gene, CDR1 is WNHNN and CDR2 is SYGVQD (reference sequence). Trimming shortened V by 6 bases and J by 5 bases, and 20 bases separated the two germline ends. The chain's CDR3 is CASSSDPGVEHEQYF. CDR3 DNA sequence: TGCGCCAGCAGCTCAGACCCAGGGGTAGAGCACGAGCAGTACTTC.

The genes are TRBV29-1 and TRBJ2-7, with D perhaps matching TRBD2 (6 bases). Trimming pared 8 bases from V and 7 bases from J, leaving 15 bases between. The length of the CDR3 is 11 residues. Looked up from germline, CDR1 is SQVTM and CDR2 is ANQGSEA. CDR3 in DNA: TGCAGCCATACCAGGGCGGGGGAGCAGTACTTC. Translated, it gives CSHTRAGEQYF.

This chain joins TRBV25-1 and TRBJ1-2, with D perhaps matching TRBD1 (6 bases). V was clipped by 5 bases and J by 4 bases, with 11 bases between them. In germline, CDR1 is MGHDK, CDR2 SYGVNS. The CDR3 consists of 13 residues. CDR3 sequence: CASSPGVPYGYTF. In nucleotides, the CDR3 is TGTGCCAGCAGTCCAGGGGTCCCCTATGGCTACACCTTC.

The chain employs TRBV11-3 and TRBJ2-3; 8 bases are shared with TRBD2. This CDR3 is 18 amino acids long. Germline V gene data show CDR1 as SGHNT and CDR2 as YENEEA. Unmatched junction bases numbered 19, after V lost 5 bases and J lost 6 bases. The CDR3 loop reads CASSPLLGLAGGRDTQYF. The CDR3 nucleotides are TGTGCCAGCAGCCCGCTCCTCGGACTTGCGGGGGGCAGGGATACGCAGTATTTT.

The chain links TRBV6-5 to TRBJ1-5; possibly TRBD1 for D (6 bases). The CDR3 extends over 14 amino acids. Germline CDR1 and CDR2: MNHEY and SVGAGI. The V gene lost 4 bases and the J gene lost 2 bases, with 9 bases spanning the gap. CDR3 nucleotide sequence: TGTGCCAGCAGTTTTAGACAGGGCAATCAGCCCCAGCATTTT. This translates into CASSFRQGNQPQHF.

The chain is built from TRBV2 and TRBJ2-7, with 9 positions matching TRBD1. J gave up 2 bases and V 3 bases, and 2 bases lay outside the gene matches. The CDR3 is 14 residues long. Looked up from germline, CDR1 is SNHLY and CDR2 is FYNNEI. CDR3 nucleotides: TGTGCCAGCAGTGATAGGACAGGGGCCTACGAGCAGTACTTC. Translating it yields CASSDRTGAYEQYF.

The rearrangement uses TRBV11-3 and TRBJ2-1; D call uncertain. The V end was cut by 3 bases, the J end by 7 bases, with 7 bases between. CDR3 length equals 12 residues. Germline V gene lookup returns CDR1 SGHNT and CDR2 YENEEA. The CDR3 sequence: CASSLVRNEQFF. CDR3 nucleotide sequence: TGTGCCAGCAGCTTGGTCCGGAATGAGCAGTTCTTC.